A selection of T cell receptor beta chains follows, all from one sample in a study of molecular identifiers for immune sequencing clone quantification. TCRdb processed the PCR reads anew with MiXCR; each CDR3 protein has one entry. Of about 640,000 distinct CDR3 sequences in the sample, about 20% were seen once. The sequencing sample was made of naive CD8+ T cells from blood, with Jurkat cell RNA spiked in. The receptors stem from a human donor in good health. Some libraries in this study had Jurkat cell RNA spiked in. Both conserved end residues are part of each CDR3. For some rows the clone size is stated as once, few or many, or as a class when expanded; others skip it.

abundance,v_gene,j_gene,CDR3aa
-,TRBV6-2/TRBV6-3,TRBJ2-2,CASSYYSPGELFF
few,TRBV7-9,TRBJ2-7,CASGSGRLHEQYF
-,TRBV20-1,TRBJ2-7,CSAKRPGLAGGPYEQYF
-,TRBV27,TRBJ2-3,CASLGGAGGPDTQYF
-,TRBV2,TRBJ2-5,CAGSEAETETQETQYF
-,TRBV9,TRBJ2-5,CASSSPGPGTSGPQETQYF
many,TRBV19,TRBJ2-3,CASSIWGSSTDTQYF
-,TRBV7-9,TRBJ2-7,CTSSLGGNYEQYF
many,TRBV27,TRBJ2-7,CASSLSGTGYSYEQYF
many,TRBV29-1,TRBJ2-1,CSALDIYNEQFF
many,TRBV20-1,TRBJ2-1,CSAGREERNEQFF
few,TRBV5-6,TRBJ2-7,CASSLDAGAGILYEQYF
-,TRBV9,TRBJ2-2,CASSIGTSGRVTGELFF
-,TRBV3-1,TRBJ2-3,CASSPPDDTQYF
many,TRBV2,TRBJ1-5,CASSAGDGSPQHF
many,TRBV28,TRBJ1-1,CASSFPQARWNTEAFF
few,TRBV5-4,TRBJ1-1,CASSPMMNTEAFF
-,TRBV4-3,TRBJ2-2,CASGLDRGLGNTGELFF
-,TRBV5-3,TRBJ2-2,CASSLWTGGTGELVF
-,TRBV27,TRBJ2-3,CASSPGTSGRVDTQYF
many,TRBV27,TRBJ2-3,CASSLRQGRTDTQYF
many,TRBV5-6,TRBJ1-4,CASSSGLPGKLFF
many,TRBV12-3/TRBV12-4,TRBJ2-3,CASSFLGFADTQYF
many,TRBV2,TRBJ2-6,CASTFRGRANVLTF
-,TRBV10-2,TRBJ2-7,CASSDRAAYEQYF
few,TRBV19,TRBJ1-1,CASKTGAGLNTEAFF
many,TRBV30,TRBJ2-2,CAWPPAAGELFF
many,TRBV9,TRBJ2-1,CASSPSGGATGEQFF
-,TRBV30,TRBJ2-1,CAWSGGVGALYNEQFF
many,TRBV30,TRBJ2-7,CAWMGPWGEQYF
-,TRBV7-6,TRBJ2-7,CASSLGDGSSSYEQYF
few,TRBV24-1,TRBJ2-7,CATSEGHGGYEQYF
many,TRBV12-3/TRBV12-4,TRBJ2-7,CASSLGWSYEQYF
-,TRBV5-5,TRBJ1-4,CASILFDGSEKLFF
many,TRBV27,TRBJ2-3,CASRATSGFTDTQYF